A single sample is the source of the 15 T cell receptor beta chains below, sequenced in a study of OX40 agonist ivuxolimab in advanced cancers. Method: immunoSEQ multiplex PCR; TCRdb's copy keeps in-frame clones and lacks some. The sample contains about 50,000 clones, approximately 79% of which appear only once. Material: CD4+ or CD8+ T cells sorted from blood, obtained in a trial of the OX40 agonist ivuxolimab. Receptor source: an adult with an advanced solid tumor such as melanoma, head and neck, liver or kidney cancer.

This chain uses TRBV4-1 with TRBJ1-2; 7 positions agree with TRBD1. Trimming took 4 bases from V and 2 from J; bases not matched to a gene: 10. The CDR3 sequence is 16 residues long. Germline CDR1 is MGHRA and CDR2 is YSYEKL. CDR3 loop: CASSPSPGQRNYGYTF. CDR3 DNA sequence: TGCGCCAGCAGCCCCTCCCCGGGACAGAGAAACTATGGCTACACCTTC.

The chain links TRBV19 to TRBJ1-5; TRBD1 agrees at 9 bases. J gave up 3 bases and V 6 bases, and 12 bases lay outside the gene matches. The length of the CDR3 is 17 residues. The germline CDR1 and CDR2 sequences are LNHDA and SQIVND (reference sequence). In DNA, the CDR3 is TGTGCCAGTAGCCTCTGGACAGGGGAAGTACTCAATCAGCCCCAGCATTTT. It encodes CASSLWTGEVLNQPQHF.

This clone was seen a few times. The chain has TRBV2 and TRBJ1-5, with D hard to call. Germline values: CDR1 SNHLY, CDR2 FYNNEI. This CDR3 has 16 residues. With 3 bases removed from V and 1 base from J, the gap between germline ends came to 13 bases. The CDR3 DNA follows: TGTGCCAGCAGTGATTACGGAGGGTTAAGCAATCAGCCCCAGCATTTT. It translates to CASSDYGGLSNQPQHF.

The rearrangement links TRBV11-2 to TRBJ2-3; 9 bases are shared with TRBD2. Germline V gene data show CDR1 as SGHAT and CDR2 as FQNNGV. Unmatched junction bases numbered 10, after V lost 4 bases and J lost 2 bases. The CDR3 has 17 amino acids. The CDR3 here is CASSSAGGPHVTDTQYF. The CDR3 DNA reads TGTGCCAGCAGCTCTGCGGGGGGGCCCCATGTCACAGATACGCAGTATTTT.

CDR3 sequence: CASRRETPRVNEQFF. Written as DNA, the CDR3 is TGTGCCAGCAGAAGGGAGACACCACGAGTCAATGAGCAGTTCTTC. The chain carries TRBV6-5 and TRBJ2-1; perhaps TRBD2 as D (5 bases). V gave up 6 bases and J gave up 6 bases, with 18 bases separating them. The V gene's germline CDR1 is MNHEY and CDR2 SVGAGI. This CDR3 is 15 amino acids long.

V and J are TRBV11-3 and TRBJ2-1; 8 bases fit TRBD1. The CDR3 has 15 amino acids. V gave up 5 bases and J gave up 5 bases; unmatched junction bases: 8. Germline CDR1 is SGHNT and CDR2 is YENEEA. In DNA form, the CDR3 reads TGTGCCAGCAGCCCAGGGGGCAGTAGAGACAATGAGCAGTTCTTC. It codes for CASSPGGSRDNEQFF. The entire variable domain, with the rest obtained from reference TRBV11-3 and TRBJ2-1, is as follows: EAGVVQSPRYKIIEKKQPVAFWCNPISGHNTLYWYLQNLGQGPELLIRYENEEAVDDSQLPKDRFSAERLKGVDSTLKIQPAELGDSAVYLCASSPGGSRDNEQFFGPGTRLTVL.

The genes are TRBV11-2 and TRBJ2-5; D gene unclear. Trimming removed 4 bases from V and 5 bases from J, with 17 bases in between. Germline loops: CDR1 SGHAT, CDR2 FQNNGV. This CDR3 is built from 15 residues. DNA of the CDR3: TGTGCCAGCAGCTACATTGAATCGTTTGAGGAGACCCAGTACTTC. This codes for CASSYIESFEETQYF.

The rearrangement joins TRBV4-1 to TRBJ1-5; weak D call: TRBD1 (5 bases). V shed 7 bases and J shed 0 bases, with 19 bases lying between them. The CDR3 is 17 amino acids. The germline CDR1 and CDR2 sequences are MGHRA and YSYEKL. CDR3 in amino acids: CASTPVPGPYSNQPQHF. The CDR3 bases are TGCGCCAGCACCCCAGTCCCAGGGCCCTATAGCAATCAGCCCCAGCATTTT.

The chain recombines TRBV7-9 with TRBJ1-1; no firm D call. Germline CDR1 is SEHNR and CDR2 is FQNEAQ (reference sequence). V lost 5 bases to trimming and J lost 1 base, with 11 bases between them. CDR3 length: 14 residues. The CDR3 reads CASSRGGPNTEAFF. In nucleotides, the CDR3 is TGTGCCAGCAGCCGAGGCGGCCCGAACACTGAAGCTTTCTTT.

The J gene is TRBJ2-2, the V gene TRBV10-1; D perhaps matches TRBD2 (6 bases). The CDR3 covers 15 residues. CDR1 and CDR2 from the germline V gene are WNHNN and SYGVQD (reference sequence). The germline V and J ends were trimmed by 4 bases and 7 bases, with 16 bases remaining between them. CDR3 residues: CASSVRGNLGGELFF. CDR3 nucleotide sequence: TGCGCCAGCAGTGTCCGCGGGAATTTGGGCGGGGAGCTGTTTTTT.

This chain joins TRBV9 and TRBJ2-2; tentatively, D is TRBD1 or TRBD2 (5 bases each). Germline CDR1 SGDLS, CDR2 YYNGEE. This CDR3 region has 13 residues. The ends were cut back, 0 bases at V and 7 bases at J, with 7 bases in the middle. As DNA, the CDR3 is TGTGCCAGCAGCGTAGAGGGGAGCGGGGAGCTGTTTTTT. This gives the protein CASSVEGSGELFF.

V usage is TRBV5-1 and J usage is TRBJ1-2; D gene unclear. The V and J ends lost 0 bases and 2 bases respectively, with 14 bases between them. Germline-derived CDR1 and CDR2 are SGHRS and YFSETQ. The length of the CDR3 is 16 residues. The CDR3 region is CASSLAETPRNYGYTF. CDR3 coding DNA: TGCGCCAGCAGCTTGGCCGAAACCCCCAGGAACTATGGCTACACCTTC.

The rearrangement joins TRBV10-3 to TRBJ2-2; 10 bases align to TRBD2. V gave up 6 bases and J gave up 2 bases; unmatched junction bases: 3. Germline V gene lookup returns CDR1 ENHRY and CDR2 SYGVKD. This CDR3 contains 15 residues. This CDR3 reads CAISGTSVNTGELFF. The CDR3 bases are TGTGCCATCAGCGGGACTAGCGTAAACACCGGGGAGCTGTTTTTT.

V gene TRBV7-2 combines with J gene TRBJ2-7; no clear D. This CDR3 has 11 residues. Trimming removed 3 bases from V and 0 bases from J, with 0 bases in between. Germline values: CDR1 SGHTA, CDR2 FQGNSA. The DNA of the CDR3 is TGTGCCAGCAGCTTCTCCTACGAGCAGTACTTC. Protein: CASSFSYEQYF.

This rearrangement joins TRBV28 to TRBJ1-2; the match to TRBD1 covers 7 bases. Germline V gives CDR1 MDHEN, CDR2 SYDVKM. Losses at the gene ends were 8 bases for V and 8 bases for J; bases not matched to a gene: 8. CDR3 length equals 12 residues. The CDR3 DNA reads TGTGCCAGCGACGACAGGGAGAAAGGCTACACCTTC. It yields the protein CASDDREKGYTF.